This T cell receptor (beta chain) was captured by sequencing in a study of blood T cell repertoires in COVID-19. Across the whole study: Sources were T cells, B-cell-depleted T cells, or PBMCs; the material itself was cDNA or gDNA.

Source study methods: Amplification with reference gene primers provided the estimates of nucleated cell counts. The data were produced by immunoSEQ multiplex PCR, yet TCRdb's version contains in-frame clones alone and is incomplete. That table gives V, J and clone size, and the DNA gave D and trimming. The data contain about 50,000 clones, 80% to 90% of them singletons. Germline V gene data show CDR1 as LGHDT and CDR2 as YNNKEL (reference sequence). Trimming cost V 0 bases and J 12 bases; bases outside gene matches: 10. The CDR3 spans 14 residues. The receptor comes from a human donor with active COVID-19. The donor label of this sample is uncertain. The chain couples TRBV3-1 (or the pseudogene TRBV3-2) to TRBJ2-7; 8 bases fit TRBD1. Sequencing input: peripheral blood. CDR3 residues: CASSQEDRDRKMYF. The CDR3 DNA is TGTGCCAGCAGCCAAGAAGACCGGGACAGGAAAATGTACTTC.